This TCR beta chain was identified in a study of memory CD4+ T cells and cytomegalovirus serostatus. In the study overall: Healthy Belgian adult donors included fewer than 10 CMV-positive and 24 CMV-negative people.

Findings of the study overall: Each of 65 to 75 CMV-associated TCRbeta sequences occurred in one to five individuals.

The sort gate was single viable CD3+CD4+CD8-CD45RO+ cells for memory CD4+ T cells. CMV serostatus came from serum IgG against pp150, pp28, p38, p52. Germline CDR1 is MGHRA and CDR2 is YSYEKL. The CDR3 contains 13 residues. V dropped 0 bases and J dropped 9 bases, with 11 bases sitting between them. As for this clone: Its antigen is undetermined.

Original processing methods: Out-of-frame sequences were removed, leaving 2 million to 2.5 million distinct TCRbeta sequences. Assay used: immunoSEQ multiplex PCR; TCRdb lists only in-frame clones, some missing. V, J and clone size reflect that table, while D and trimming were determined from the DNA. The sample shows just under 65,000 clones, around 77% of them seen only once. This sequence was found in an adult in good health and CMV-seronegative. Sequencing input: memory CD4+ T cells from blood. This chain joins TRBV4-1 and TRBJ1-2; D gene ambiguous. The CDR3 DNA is TGCGCCAGCAGCCAAGATGGGATAGGGCGCTACACCTTC. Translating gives CASSQDGIGRYTF.